The 31 T cell receptor beta chains given below trace back to one sample, sequenced in a study of T-cell reconstitution after alpha-beta-depleted transplantation in children. General study points: By one year post-transplant, T-cell counts and diversity largely arose from T cells that were newly produced.

These receptors' targets are unknown. This sample's TCRbeta library carried unique molecular identifier barcodes. In TCRdb, the PCR reads were re-called with MiXCR into one record per CDR3 protein. The table records about 300,000 distinct CDR3 sequences, 6.5% to 9% of them present only once. The specimen comprised peripheral blood, sampled 360 days after TCRalphabeta/CD19-depleted stem cell transplant. The source of these receptors is a female patient aged 2 to 10 who had a stem cell transplant for Fanconi anemia, so the T cells may come from the graft donor.

This clonotype was picked up many times. The rearrangement links TRBV3-1 to TRBJ2-7, with 7 bases aligning to TRBD1. The CDR3 covers 15 residues. J lost 3 bases, V lost 1 base, and 6 bases had no gene match. Germline V lookup: CDR1 LGHDT, CDR2 YNNKEL (reference sequence). CDR3 bases: TGTGCCAGCAGCCAAGGGGCACAGGGGATCTACGAGCAGTACTTC. Translation gives CASSQGAQGIYEQYF.

This clonotype was seen repeatedly, ten times or more. DNA of the CDR3: TGTGCCAGCTCACTCTCCGTCCAAGTCTACGAGCAGTACTTC. Translated: CASSLSVQVYEQYF. J is TRBJ2-7 and V is TRBV18; D is undetermined. In germline, CDR1 is KGHSH, CDR2 LQKENI. This CDR3 region has 14 residues. Trimming pared 4 bases from V and 3 bases from J, leaving 13 bases between. Full variable domain (remainder filled in from reference TRBV18 and TRBJ2-7): NAGVMQNPRHLVRRRGQEARLRCSPMKGHSHVYWYRQLPEEGLKFMVYLQKENIIDESGMPKERFSAEFPKEGPSILRIQQVVRGDSAAYFCASSLSVQVYEQYFGPGTRLTVT.

This clonotype was found many times. This chain connects TRBV4-2 to TRBJ1-2; D unresolved. The V and J ends lost 0 bases and 4 bases respectively, with 9 bases between them. This CDR3 region has 14 residues. Per germline, CDR1 LGHNA and CDR2 YNFKEQ. The CDR3 bases are TGTGCCAGCAGCCAAGAAGCAGGATCCTATGGCTACACCTTC. Protein product: CASSQEAGSYGYTF.

This clonotype was seen a few times. The gene calls are TRBV12-3 or TRBV12-4 and TRBJ1-6, with D tentatively TRBD1 (6 bases). The CDR3 extends over 12 amino acids. The V gene lost 5 bases and the J gene lost 13 bases, with 12 bases spanning the gap. The CDR3 spells CASSMTGPPLHF. Here the CDR3 DNA reads TGTGCCAGCAGTATGACAGGCCCTCCCCTCCACTTT.

This clonotype showed up just a few times. The chain combines TRBV5-5 with TRBJ1-3; unclear D gene. V lost 0 bases to trimming and J lost 0 bases, with 7 bases between them. The germline gives CDR1 SGHKS, CDR2 YYEKEE (reference sequence). The CDR3 is made up of 15 amino acids. The CDR3 bases are TGTGCCAGCAGCTTGGTCGGCCGCTCTGGAAACACCATATATTTT. It is translated as CASSLVGRSGNTIYF. Using reference TRBV5-5 and TRBJ1-3 for the parts outside the CDR3, the full variable domain is DAGVTQSPTHLIKTRGQQVTLRCSPISGHKSVSWYQQVLGQGPQFIFQYYEKEERGRGNFPDRFSARQFPNYSSELNVNALLLGDSALYLCASSLVGRSGNTIYFGEGSWLTVV.

At least ten counts were recorded for this clonotype. The gene calls are TRBV27 and TRBJ1-6; no firm D call. CDR1 and CDR2 (germline): MNHEY, SMNVEV (reference sequence). The CDR3 length is 16 residues. The V end was cut by 1 base, the J end by 4 bases, with 11 bases between. The chain's CDR3 is CASSLYGPEYNSPLHF. DNA of the CDR3: TGTGCCAGCAGTTTATACGGACCAGAGTATAATTCACCCCTCCACTTT.

In this sample, this clonotype turned up a few times. V and J are TRBV7-2 and TRBJ2-1; 11 bases agree with TRBD2. Germline V gene lookup returns CDR1 SGHTA and CDR2 FQGNSA. CDR3 length: 13 residues. The V and J ends lost 7 bases and 7 bases, in that order; junction bases with no gene match: 3. CDR3 nucleotide sequence: TGTGCCAGCATGCCTAGCGGGGGGAATGAGCAGTTCTTC. It translates to CASMPSGGNEQFF.

In its sample, this clonotype was seen many times. This sequence joins TRBV20-1 and TRBJ2-5, with 12 bases lining up with TRBD2. The trim removed 3 bases at V and 4 bases at J, leaving 6 bases unmatched. Germline-derived CDR1 and CDR2 are DFQATT and SNEGSKA (reference sequence). The CDR3 is 15 amino acids. CDR3 sequence: CSASSLAGGPETQYF. The CDR3 coding sequence is TGCAGTGCTAGTTCGCTAGCGGGGGGGCCAGAGACCCAGTACTTC.

This clonotype was seen many times. The V gene is TRBV10-3, the J gene TRBJ1-2; 8 positions match TRBD1. This CDR3 is built from 12 residues. J lost 4 bases, V lost 10 bases, and 5 bases had no gene match. The germline CDR1 and CDR2 sequences are ENHRY and SYGVKD. The CDR3, as DNA: TGTGCCACCGGACAGGGACCCTATGGCTACACCTTC. Translated, it gives CATGQGPYGYTF.

The table lists this clonotype with many counts. The chain has TRBV9 and TRBJ2-5, with 7 bases that match TRBD2. V lost 2 bases, J lost 2 bases, and 21 bases stayed unmatched. This CDR3 has 20 amino acids. Per germline, CDR1 SGDLS and CDR2 YYNGEE. CDR3 nucleotides: TGTGCCAGCAGCGTGTTAATCCCTTCGGTCTCTACTAGCGAACAAGAGACCCAGTACTTC. Its translation is CASSVLIPSVSTSEQETQYF.

This clonotype has ten or more counts. The chain links TRBV14 to TRBJ2-1; D remains unclear. Germline V lookup: CDR1 SGHDN, CDR2 FVKESK. CDR3 length: 14 amino acids. Trimming shortened V by 0 bases and J by 4 bases, and 7 bases separated the two germline ends. The DNA for the CDR3 is TGTGCCAGCAGCCAAGAGCCTAATTACAATGAGCAGTTCTTC. Its protein product is CASSQEPNYNEQFF.

The chain is built from TRBV20-1 and TRBJ1-1, with D hard to call. The CDR3 contains 17 residues. Germline CDR1 reads DFQATT; CDR2 reads SNEGSKA (reference sequence). The CDR3 loop reads CCARPYTRTFSDAEAFF. CDR3 DNA sequence: TGCTGCGCTAGACCATATACTCGGACCTTTTCAGACGCTGAAGCTTTCTTT.

This clonotype was counted ten times or more. J is TRBJ2-1 and V is TRBV20-1; the match to TRBD2 covers 8 bases. Per the germline V gene, CDR1 is DFQATT and CDR2 is SNEGSKA (reference sequence). The CDR3 has 15 residues. Germline trimming cut 5 bases from V and 1 base from J; bases unmatched to any gene: 7. Here the CDR3 reads CSAEELAASYNEQFF. The CDR3 DNA sequence: TGCAGTGCTGAAGAACTAGCGGCATCCTACAATGAGCAGTTCTTC.

This clonotype has a count of ten or more. The chain has TRBV7-2 and TRBJ2-3; D unclear. Trimming took off 1 base at V and 4 bases at J, with 12 bases between the two ends. The germline gives CDR1 SGHTA, CDR2 FQGNSA. CDR3 length: 15 residues. CDR3 sequence (DNA): TGTGCCAGCAGCTTAGTGTGGAGCCGCGCAGATACGCAGTATTTT. Amino acids: CASSLVWSRADTQYF.

This clonotype showed up just a few times. This rearrangement joins TRBV5-4 to TRBJ2-7; D is unresolved. The CDR3 sequence is 14 residues long. From germline, CDR1 is SGHNT and CDR2 YYREEE (reference sequence). V was cut by 6 bases and J by 5 bases, with 18 bases left in between. Here the CDR3 reads CASTPTPGFDEQYF. In nucleotides, the CDR3 is TGTGCCAGCACCCCCACGCCCGGGTTCGACGAGCAGTACTTC.

Many counts were recorded for this clonotype. This chain joins TRBV5-1 and TRBJ2-4, with D possibly matching TRBD2 (6 bases). The CDR3 sequence is 13 residues long. Per germline, CDR1 SGHRS and CDR2 YFSETQ. V lost 0 bases and J 8 bases, leaving 9 bases between the germline ends. The CDR3 loop reads CASSLAGEDIQYF. CDR3 bases: TGCGCCAGCAGCTTGGCGGGGGAAGACATTCAGTACTTC.

This clonotype was detected a few times. The J gene is TRBJ2-3, the V gene TRBV3-1, with TRBD2 identical over 7 bases. There are 17 residues in the CDR3. Trimming cost V 2 bases and J 4 bases; bases outside gene matches: 12. Germline V gene sequence: CDR1 LGHDT, CDR2 YNNKEL (reference sequence). The CDR3 loop reads CASSQTKLAGEADTQYF. In DNA form, the CDR3 reads TGTGCCAGCAGCCAAACCAAACTGGCGGGGGAAGCAGATACGCAGTATTTT.

V usage is TRBV7-9 and J usage is TRBJ1-6, with D unclear. The ends were cut back, 1 base at V and 11 bases at J, with 9 bases in the middle. CDR3 length: 13 residues. Germline values: CDR1 SEHNR, CDR2 FQNEAQ (reference sequence). CDR3 nucleotide sequence: TGTGCCAGCAGCTTAGAAGGAGGGCCACCCCTCCACTTT. Translated: CASSLEGGPPLHF.

This clonotype was recorded many times. The chain employs TRBV15 and TRBJ1-1; D may be TRBD1 (6 bases). There are 14 residues in the CDR3. CDR1 LNHNV and CDR2 YYDKDF come from the germline V gene (reference sequence). The V and J ends lost 6 bases and 0 bases respectively, with 11 bases between them. CDR3 DNA: TGTGCCACCAGGAAAGACAGGATGAACACTGAAGCTTTCTTT. Translated, it gives CATRKDRMNTEAFF.

This clonotype came up a few times. The chain has TRBV28 and TRBJ2-7, with TRBD2 identical over 8 bases. This CDR3 contains 14 residues. Germline V lookup: CDR1 MDHEN, CDR2 SYDVKM. Germline trimming cut 6 bases from V and 0 bases from J; bases unmatched to any gene: 4. The CDR3 DNA reads as TGTGCCAGCAGGGGACTAGACTTCTCCTACGAGCAGTACTTC. This translates into CASRGLDFSYEQYF. The variable domain in full, with the rest retrieved from reference TRBV28 and TRBJ2-7, is DVKVTQSSRYLVKRTGEKVFLECVQDMDHENMFWYRQDPGLGLRLIYFSYDVKMKEKGDIPEGYSVSREKKERFSLILESASTNQTSMYLCASRGLDFSYEQYFGPGTRLTVT.

This clonotype has a count of ten or more. Sequence at one end of the junction differs from germline and may be a read error. V usage is TRBV7-9 and J usage is TRBJ2-5; weak D call: TRBD2 (5 bases). The CDR3 has 12 amino acids. Germline V gene lookup returns CDR1 SEHNR and CDR2 FQNEAQ (reference sequence). CDR3 sequence: CASSLALETQYF. CDR3 sequence (DNA): TGTGCCAGCAGTTTAGCGCTGGAGACCCAGTACTTC.

This clonotype was counted ten times or more. As DNA, the CDR3 is TGTGCCACCGCCCTTTATGGAGAGCATTCCTACAATGAGCAGTTCTTC. Translated, it gives CATALYGEHSYNEQFF. The V call is TRBV15, the J call TRBJ2-1; D ambiguous. The CDR3 covers 16 residues. Trimming left V 8 bases short and J 1 base short, with 18 bases between. The germline V gene has CDR1 LNHNV and CDR2 YYDKDF (reference sequence). Looking up the rest from reference TRBV15 and TRBJ2-1 gives the full variable domain: DAMVIQNPRYQVTQFGKPVTLSCSQTLNHNVMYWYQQKSSQAPKLLFHYYDKDFNNEADTPDNFQSRRPNTSFCFLDIRSPGLGDTAMYLCATALYGEHSYNEQFFGPGTRLTVL.

This clonotype was observed a few times. The V and J genes are TRBV28 and TRBJ1-2; no clear D gene. This CDR3 contains 12 residues. V was shortened by 1 base and J by 4 bases, with 4 bases between the two germline ends. Germline assignment: CDR1 MDHEN and CDR2 SYDVKM. The CDR3 coding sequence is TGTGCCAGCAGTTTATTCCCCTATGGCTACACCTTC. Its translation is CASSLFPYGYTF.

This clonotype appeared many times. This chain connects TRBV18 to TRBJ2-2; 7 bases align to TRBD2. Germline loops: CDR1 KGHSH, CDR2 LQKENI. V lost 6 bases to trimming and J lost 5 bases; unmatched junction nucleotides: 12. The CDR3 runs 16 residues. The CDR3 is CASSPMVAGETGELFF. The CDR3 DNA follows: TGTGCCAGCTCGCCCATGGTAGCGGGTGAAACCGGGGAGCTGTTTTTT. Looking up the rest from reference TRBV18 and TRBJ2-2 gives the full variable domain: NAGVMQNPRHLVRRRGQEARLRCSPMKGHSHVYWYRQLPEEGLKFMVYLQKENIIDESGMPKERFSAEFPKEGPSILRIQQVVRGDSAAYFCASSPMVAGETGELFFGEGSRLTVL.

This rearrangement joins TRBV9 to TRBJ2-3, with 14 bases identical to TRBD2. V trimming: 0 bases; J trimming: 4 bases; junction bases outside the gene matches: 1. This CDR3 region has 16 residues. CDR1 and CDR2 from the germline V gene are SGDLS and YYNGEE. This CDR3 reads CASSVGLAGGPDTQYF. The CDR3 nucleotides are TGTGCCAGCAGCGTAGGACTAGCGGGAGGGCCAGATACGCAGTATTTT.

This clonotype was counted only a few times. This chain links TRBV18 with TRBJ2-2, with 7 bases lining up with TRBD1. V lost 4 bases to trimming and J lost 3 bases; unmatched junction nucleotides: 5. Per germline, CDR1 KGHSH and CDR2 LQKENI. The CDR3 has 15 amino acids. The CDR3 protein is CASSQDRVDTGELFF. The CDR3 DNA sequence: TGTGCCAGCTCACAAGACAGGGTGGACACCGGGGAGCTGTTTTTT.

This clonotype was counted many times. The CDR3 region is CASSFLNRNEKLFF. Written as DNA, the CDR3 is TGTGCCAGCAGCTTTCTCAATCGGAATGAAAAACTGTTTTTT. V and J are TRBV7-9 and TRBJ1-4; no definite D call. The CDR3 spans 14 residues. Germline V CDR1 and CDR2: SEHNR, FQNEAQ (reference sequence). Trimming took 3 bases from V and 5 from J, leaving 10 bases between them.

The CDR3 nucleotides are TGTGCCAGCGCCCCCTCAGGTGTGGAGACCCAGTACTTC. Its protein product is CASAPSGVETQYF. The genes are TRBV7-6 and TRBJ2-5; D unclear. CDR1 SGHVS and CDR2 FNYEAQ come from the germline V gene. The CDR3 spans 13 residues. Between the trimmed V and J ends, which lost 8 bases and 5 bases, there was a span of 15 bases.

This clonotype occurred many times. The V gene is TRBV5-1, the J gene TRBJ2-5, with 7 bases aligning to TRBD1. The ends lost 4 bases at V and 3 bases at J; junction bases unmatched: 9. CDR1 is SGHRS and CDR2 is YFSETQ in the germline V gene. This CDR3 region has 15 residues. The CDR3: CASSLVHTGEETQYF. For the CDR3, the DNA is TGCGCCAGCAGCCTTGTACATACAGGGGAAGAGACCCAGTACTTC.

This clonotype was seen repeatedly, ten times or more. V and J are TRBV30 and TRBJ2-5; D remains ambiguous. V was trimmed by 7 bases and J by 0 bases, leaving 15 bases between them. The length of the CDR3 is 14 residues. Germline-derived CDR1 and CDR2 are GTSNPN and SVGIG (reference sequence). CDR3 sequence reads: CASSIGRNQETQYF. CDR3 sequence (DNA): TGTGCCTCCTCAATTGGACGGAACCAAGAGACCCAGTACTTC.

This rearrangement joins TRBV20-1 to TRBJ2-7; 9 positions agree with TRBD1. This CDR3 has 14 amino acids. CDR1 DFQATT and CDR2 SNEGSKA come from the germline V gene (reference sequence). Losses at the gene ends were 6 bases for V and 5 bases for J; bases not matched to a gene: 11. CDR3 sequence: CSAVPGTGYHEQYV. Written as DNA, the CDR3 is TGCAGTGCCGTCCCCGGGACAGGGTACCACGAGCAGTACGTC.